The T cell receptor (beta chain) described here comes from a study of coeliac disease. Findings and caveats of the study: Cross-contamination between intraepithelial and lamina propria cells was possible. According to the authors, this method cannot detect gliadin-specific T cells in an unbiased way. Lower clonality than controls marked TRB and TRG repertoires from active celiac intraepithelial and lamina propria samples.

Assay: immunoSEQ multiplex PCR; the TCRdb copy retains only in-frame clones and omits some. The sample holds over a thousand clones, about two thirds seen once. One frozen approximately 550,000-cell aliquot per fraction was sequenced. The ends lost 6 bases at V and 7 bases at J; junction bases unmatched: 9. CDR1 is MNHEY, CDR2 SMNVEV, per germline (reference sequence). The CDR3 runs to 16 residues. Remarks on this clone: What it binds is unknown.

J is TRBJ2-1 and V is TRBV27; TRBD2 matches 13 bases. This clonotype was sampled from a human donor without celiac disease. Sequenced material: intraepithelial lymphocytes from the gut. CDR3 coding DNA: TGTGCCAGCAGACTTGCCCTGGGACTAGCGGGAAATGAGCAGTTCTTC. It specifies CASRLALGLAGNEQFF.